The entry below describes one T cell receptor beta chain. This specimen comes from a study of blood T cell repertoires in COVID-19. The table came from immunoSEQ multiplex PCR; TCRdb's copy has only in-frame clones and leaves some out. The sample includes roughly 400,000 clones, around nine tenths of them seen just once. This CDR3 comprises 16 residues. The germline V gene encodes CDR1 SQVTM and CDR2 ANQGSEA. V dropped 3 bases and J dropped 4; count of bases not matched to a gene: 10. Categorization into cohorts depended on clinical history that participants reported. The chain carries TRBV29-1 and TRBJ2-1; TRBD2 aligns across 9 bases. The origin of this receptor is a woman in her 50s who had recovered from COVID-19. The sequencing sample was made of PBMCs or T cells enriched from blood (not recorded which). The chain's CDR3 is CSVDKTHSGGYNEQFF. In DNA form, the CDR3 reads TGCAGCGTTGACAAAACCCACAGCGGGGGGTACAATGAGCAGTTCTTC.